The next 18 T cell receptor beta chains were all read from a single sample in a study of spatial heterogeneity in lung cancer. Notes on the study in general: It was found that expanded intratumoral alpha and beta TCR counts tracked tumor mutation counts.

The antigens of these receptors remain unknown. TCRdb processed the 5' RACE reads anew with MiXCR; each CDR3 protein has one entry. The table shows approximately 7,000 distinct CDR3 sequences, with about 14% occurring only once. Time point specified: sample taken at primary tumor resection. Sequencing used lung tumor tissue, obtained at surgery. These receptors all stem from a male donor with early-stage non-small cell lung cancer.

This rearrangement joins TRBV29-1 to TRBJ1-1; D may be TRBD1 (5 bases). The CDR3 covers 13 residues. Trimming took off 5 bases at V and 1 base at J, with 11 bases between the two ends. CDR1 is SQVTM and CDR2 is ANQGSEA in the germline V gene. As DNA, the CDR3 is TGCAGCGTTCATACAGGAGAGAACACTGAAGCTTTCTTT. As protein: CSVHTGENTEAFF.

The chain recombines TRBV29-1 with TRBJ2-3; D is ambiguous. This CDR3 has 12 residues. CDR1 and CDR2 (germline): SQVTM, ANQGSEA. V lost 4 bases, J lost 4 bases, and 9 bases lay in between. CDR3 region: CSVALAPDTQYF. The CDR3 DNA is TGCAGCGTTGCCTTAGCTCCAGATACGCAGTATTTT.

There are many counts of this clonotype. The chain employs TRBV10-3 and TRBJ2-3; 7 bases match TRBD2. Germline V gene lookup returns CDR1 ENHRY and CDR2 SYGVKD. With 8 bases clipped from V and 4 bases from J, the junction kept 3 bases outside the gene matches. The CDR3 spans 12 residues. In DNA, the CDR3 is TGTGCCATCCAGCGGGGCCCAGATACGCAGTATTTT. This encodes CAIQRGPDTQYF.

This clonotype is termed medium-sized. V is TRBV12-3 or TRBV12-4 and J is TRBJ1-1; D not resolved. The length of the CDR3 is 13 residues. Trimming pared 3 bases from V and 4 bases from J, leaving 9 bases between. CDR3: CASSFRRTTEAFF. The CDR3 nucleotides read TGTGCCAGCAGTTTCAGGAGGACCACTGAAGCTTTCTTT.

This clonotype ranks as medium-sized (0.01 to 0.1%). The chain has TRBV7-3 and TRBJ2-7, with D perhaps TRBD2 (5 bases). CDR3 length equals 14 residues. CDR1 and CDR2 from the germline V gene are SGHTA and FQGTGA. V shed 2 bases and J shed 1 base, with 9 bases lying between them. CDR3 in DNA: TGTGCCAGCAGCTTAGTACCGGGATCCTACGAGCAGTACTTC. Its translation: CASSLVPGSYEQYF. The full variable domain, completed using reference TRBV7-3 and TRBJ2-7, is GAGVSQTPSNKVTEKGKYVELRCDPISGHTALYWYRQSLGQGPEFLIYFQGTGAADDSGLPNDRFFAVRPEGSVSTLKIQRTERGDSAVYLCASSLVPGSYEQYFGPGTRLTVT.

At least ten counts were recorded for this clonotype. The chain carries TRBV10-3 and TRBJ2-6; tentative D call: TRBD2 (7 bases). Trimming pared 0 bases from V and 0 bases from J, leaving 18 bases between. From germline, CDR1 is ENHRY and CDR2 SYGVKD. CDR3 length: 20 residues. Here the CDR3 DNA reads TGTGCCATCAGTGAGTCGGGTGCGGGGGCTCAATCCTCTGGGGCCAACGTCCTGACTTTC. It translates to CAISESGAGAQSSGANVLTF.

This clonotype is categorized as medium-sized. CDR3 nucleotide sequence: TGTGCCAGCAGTTCAAACCGGGGGGACACAATCTATGGCTACACCTTC. This gives the protein CASSSNRGDTIYGYTF. The chain joins TRBV28 to TRBJ1-2; TRBD1 is a possible D gene (6 bases). The V end lost 4 bases, the J end lost 4 bases, and 19 bases lay between the germline ends. This CDR3 comprises 16 residues. Germline V gene lookup returns CDR1 MDHEN and CDR2 SYDVKM.

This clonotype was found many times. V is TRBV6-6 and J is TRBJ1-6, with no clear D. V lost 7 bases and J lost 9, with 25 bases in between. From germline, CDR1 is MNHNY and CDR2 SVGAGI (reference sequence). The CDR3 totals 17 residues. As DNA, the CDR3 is TGTGCCAGCACTTTAGAGAGCGGTGGGAGTAAGGCTTCACCCCTCCACTTT. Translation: CASTLESGGSKASPLHF.

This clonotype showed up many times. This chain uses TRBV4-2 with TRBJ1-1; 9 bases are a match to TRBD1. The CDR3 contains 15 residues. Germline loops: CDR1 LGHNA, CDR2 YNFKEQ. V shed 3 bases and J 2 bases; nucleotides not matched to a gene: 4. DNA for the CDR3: TGTGCCAGCAGCCAGCCGGGACAGGGCAACACTGAAGCTTTCTTT. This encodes CASSQPGQGNTEAFF.

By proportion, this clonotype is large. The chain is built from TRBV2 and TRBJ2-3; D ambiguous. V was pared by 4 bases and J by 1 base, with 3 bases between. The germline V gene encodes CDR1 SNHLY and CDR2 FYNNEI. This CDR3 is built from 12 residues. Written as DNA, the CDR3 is TGTGCCAGCAGTGGGGGCACAGATACGCAGTATTTT. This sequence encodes CASSGGTDTQYF.

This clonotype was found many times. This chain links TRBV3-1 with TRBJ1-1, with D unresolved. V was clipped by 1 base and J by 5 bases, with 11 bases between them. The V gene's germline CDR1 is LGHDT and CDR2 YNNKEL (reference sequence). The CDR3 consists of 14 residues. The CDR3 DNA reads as TGTGCCAGCAGCCAAGCTGGCGCAAGGACTGAAGCTTTCTTT. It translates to CASSQAGARTEAFF.

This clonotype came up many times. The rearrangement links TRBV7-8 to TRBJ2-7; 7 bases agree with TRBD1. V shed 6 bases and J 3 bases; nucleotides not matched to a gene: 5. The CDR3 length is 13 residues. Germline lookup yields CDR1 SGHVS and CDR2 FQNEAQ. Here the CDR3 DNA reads TGTGCCAGCAGTCGTGACAGGGTCTACGAGCAGTACGTC. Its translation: CASSRDRVYEQYV.

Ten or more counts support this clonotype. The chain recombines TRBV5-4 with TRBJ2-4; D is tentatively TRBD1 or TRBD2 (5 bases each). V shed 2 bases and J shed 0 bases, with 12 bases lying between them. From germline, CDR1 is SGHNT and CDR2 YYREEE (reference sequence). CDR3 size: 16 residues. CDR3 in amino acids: CASSFRGDVAKNIQYF. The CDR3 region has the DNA TGTGCCAGCAGCTTTCGAGGGGACGTAGCCAAAAACATTCAGTACTTC.

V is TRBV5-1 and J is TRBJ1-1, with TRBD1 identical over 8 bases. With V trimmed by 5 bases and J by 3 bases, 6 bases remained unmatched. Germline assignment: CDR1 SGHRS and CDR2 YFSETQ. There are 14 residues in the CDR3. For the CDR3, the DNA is TGCGCCAGCAGAGTCAGGGGGCCTGACACTGAAGCTTTCTTT. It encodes CASRVRGPDTEAFF.

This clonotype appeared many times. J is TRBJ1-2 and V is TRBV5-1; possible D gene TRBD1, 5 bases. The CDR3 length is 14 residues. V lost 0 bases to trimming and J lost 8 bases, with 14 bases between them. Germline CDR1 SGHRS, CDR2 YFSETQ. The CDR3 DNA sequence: TGCGCCAGCAGCTTGGAGGACACGGGGAGAGGCTACACCTTC. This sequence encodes CASSLEDTGRGYTF.

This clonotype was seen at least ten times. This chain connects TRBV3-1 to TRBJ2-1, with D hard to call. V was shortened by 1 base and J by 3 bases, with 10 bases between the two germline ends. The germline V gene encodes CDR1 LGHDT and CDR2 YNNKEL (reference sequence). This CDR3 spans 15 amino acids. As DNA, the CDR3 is TGTGCCAGCAGCCAAGTACGGTCTAGCTACAATGAGCAGTTCTTC. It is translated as CASSQVRSSYNEQFF.

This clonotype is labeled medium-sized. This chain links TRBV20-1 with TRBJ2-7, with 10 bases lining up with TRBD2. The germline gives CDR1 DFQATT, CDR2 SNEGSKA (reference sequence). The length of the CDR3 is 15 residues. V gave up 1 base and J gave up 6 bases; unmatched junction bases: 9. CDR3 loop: CSARVPASGSREQYF. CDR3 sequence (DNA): TGCAGTGCTAGAGTTCCGGCTAGCGGGAGTCGCGAGCAGTACTTC.

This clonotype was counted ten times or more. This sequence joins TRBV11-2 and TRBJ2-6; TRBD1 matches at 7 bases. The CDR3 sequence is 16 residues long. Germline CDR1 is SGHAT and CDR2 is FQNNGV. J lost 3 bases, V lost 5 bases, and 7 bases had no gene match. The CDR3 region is CASSVTGAYGANVLTF. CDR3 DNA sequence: TGTGCCAGCAGCGTTACAGGGGCGTATGGGGCCAACGTCCTGACTTTC.